The T cell receptor (beta chain) under discussion was sequenced for a study of blood T cell repertoires in COVID-19. The method was immunoSEQ multiplex PCR; TCRdb's version includes in-frame clones alone and lacks a portion of them. The profile covers about 97,000 clones, with about 89% appearing a single time and around 20% taken by the ten largest. The TCR originated in a human donor in a cohort sampled during active COVID-19. Sequences were obtained from peripheral blood.

This CDR3 reads CASSPGQRVGELFF. In DNA, the CDR3 is TGTGCCAGCAGTCCGGGACAGAGGGTCGGGGAGCTGTTTTTT. The rearrangement joins TRBV11-1 to TRBJ2-2, with TRBD1 matching over 7 bases. Germline CDR1 reads SGHAT; CDR2 reads FQDESV (reference sequence). V lost 6 bases to trimming and J lost 7 bases; unmatched junction nucleotides: 8. The CDR3 runs 14 residues.